The 4 T cell receptor beta chains below were found in one sample sequenced in a study of blood T cell repertoires in COVID-19. Libraries were prepared by immunoSEQ multiplex PCR; TCRdb keeps only in-frame clonotypes and omits some of them. The sample has about 150,000 clones; 76% are singletons. Sequenced sample: peripheral blood. The origin of the receptors is a man in his 60s with acute or convalescent COVID-19.

This clone was seen only a few times. This chain links TRBV5-1 with TRBJ2-6, with TRBD2 matching over 14 bases. Losses at the gene ends were 3 bases for V and 3 bases for J; bases not matched to a gene: 5. The CDR3 covers 18 residues. CDR1 is SGHRS, CDR2 YFSETQ, per germline. The CDR3 bases are TGCGCCAGCAGCTCGGGACTAGCGGGAGCCTATGGGGCCAACGTCCTGACTTTC. It is translated as CASSSGLAGAYGANVLTF.

This sequence joins TRBV7-2 and TRBJ2-3, with 10 positions matching TRBD2. With V trimmed by 3 bases and J by 5 bases, 8 bases remained unmatched. The germline V gene has CDR1 SGHTA and CDR2 FQGNSA. This CDR3 has 16 amino acids. The CDR3 bases are TGTGCCAGCAGCTTCAGAGCGGGAGGGGGTGAAGATACGCAGTATTTT. Translated, it gives CASSFRAGGGEDTQYF.

The V call is TRBV29-1, the J call TRBJ2-1, with 10 bases aligning to TRBD2. The germline V gene has CDR1 SQVTM and CDR2 ANQGSEA. Trimming removed 2 bases from V and 8 bases from J; junction bases left unmatched: 9. This CDR3 region has 15 residues. DNA of the CDR3: TGCAGCGTTGAACTACTAGCGGGACCTATGGATGAGCAGTTCTTC. This sequence encodes CSVELLAGPMDEQFF.

This sequence joins TRBV9 and TRBJ2-5, with 11 bases that match TRBD2. This CDR3 contains 16 residues. Germline V gene sequence: CDR1 SGDLS, CDR2 YYNGEE. Unmatched junction bases numbered 12, after V lost 6 bases and J lost 5 bases. CDR3 nucleotide sequence: TGTGCCAGCACCTCGACTAGCGGGACCTTCGGGGAGACCCAGTACTTC. This codes for CASTSTSGTFGETQYF.